The TCR beta chain under discussion was sequenced for a study of blood T cell repertoires in COVID-19. Germline-derived CDR1 and CDR2 are MNHEY and SVGAGI. The CDR3 is made up of 13 amino acids. With V trimmed by 6 bases and J by 12 bases, 8 bases remained unmatched. Only in-frame clones appear in the TCRdb table, and some are missing; sequencing was by immunoSEQ multiplex PCR. This table holds roughly 400,000 clones, around 87% found once. The sample consisted of peripheral blood. The TCR originated in a woman aged 60-75 years with COVID-19, enrolled during active disease. The rearrangement links TRBV6-5 to TRBJ1-2; TRBD1 agrees at 12 bases. This chain's CDR3 is CASRSGTGGLNTF. The DNA of the CDR3 is TGTGCCAGCAGGTCTGGGACAGGGGGCTTGAACACCTTC.